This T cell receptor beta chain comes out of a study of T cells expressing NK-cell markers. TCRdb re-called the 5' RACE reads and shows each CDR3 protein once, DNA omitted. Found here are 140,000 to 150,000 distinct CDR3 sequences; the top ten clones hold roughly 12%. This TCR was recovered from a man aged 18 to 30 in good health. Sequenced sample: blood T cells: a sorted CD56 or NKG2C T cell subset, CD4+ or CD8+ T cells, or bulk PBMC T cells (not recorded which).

The CDR3 sequence is CASSSGQMAGANVLTF. The V gene is TRBV7-9, the J gene TRBJ2-6. CDR3 length: 16 amino acids. Germline-derived CDR1 and CDR2 are SEHNR and FQNEAQ (reference sequence).